What follows are 16 T cell receptor beta chains derived from one specimen sequenced in a study of blood T cell repertoires in COVID-19. TCRdb keeps only in-frame clones here, not all; method: immunoSEQ multiplex PCR. The repertoire consists of 400,000 to 450,000 clones, with about nine tenths occurring once and the leading ten covering around an eighth. Sequencing was performed on peripheral blood. The receptors were gathered from a woman in her forties or fifties with COVID-19, enrolled during active disease.

DNA of the CDR3: TGTGCCAGCAGCCCCACGGGGATCACCTACGAGCAGTACTTC. Translation gives CASSPTGITYEQYF. This rearrangement joins TRBV28 to TRBJ2-7; D is possibly TRBD2 (5 bases). Trimming left V 6 bases short and J 2 bases short, with 14 bases between. Germline loops: CDR1 MDHEN, CDR2 SYDVKM. CDR3 length equals 14 residues.

This chain connects TRBV28 to TRBJ2-1; the D gene is possibly TRBD2 (6 bases). Trimming shortened V by 10 bases and J by 3 bases, and 16 bases separated the two germline ends. Germline lookup yields CDR1 MDHEN and CDR2 SYDVKM. The CDR3 covers 14 residues. The CDR3 DNA is TGTGCCACCAACGTGGGGGGAAACTACAATGAGCAGTTCTTC. The encoded protein is CATNVGGNYNEQFF.

This rearrangement joins TRBV4-1 to TRBJ1-6; 8 positions agree with TRBD1. V was pared by 3 bases and J by 5 bases, with 6 bases of the junction left unmatched. Germline lookup yields CDR1 MGHRA and CDR2 YSYEKL. The CDR3 spans 16 residues. The CDR3: CASSHRQGRDNSPLHF. CDR3 sequence (DNA): TGCGCCAGCAGCCACAGACAGGGGAGGGATAATTCACCCCTCCACTTT.

In DNA form, the CDR3 reads TGTGCCACCAGCAGAGATCTTCCGGGATCCGATGGCTACACCTTC. This sequence encodes CATSRDLPGSDGYTF. V and J are TRBV15 and TRBJ1-2, with D unclear. CDR1 and CDR2 from the germline V gene are LNHNV and YYDKDF (reference sequence). Trimming removed 0 bases at V and 6 bases at J, with 14 bases between. This CDR3 has 15 residues.

The V gene is TRBV30, the J gene TRBJ1-2, with unresolved D. Trimming cost V 3 bases and J 4 bases, with 15 bases left between them. The CDR3 covers 14 residues. Per germline, CDR1 GTSNPN and CDR2 SVGIG (reference sequence). The CDR3 loop is CAWSPPGLLYGYTF. CDR3 in DNA: TGTGCCTGGAGCCCCCCGGGATTACTCTATGGCTACACCTTC. Using reference TRBV30 and TRBJ1-2 for the parts outside the CDR3, the full variable domain is SQTIHQWPATLVQPVGSPLSLECTVEGTSNPNLYWYRQAAGRGLQLLFYSVGIGQISSEVPQNLSASRPQDRQFILSSKKLLLSDSGFYLCAWSPPGLLYGYTFGSGTRLTVV.

The chain links TRBV2 to TRBJ1-5; tentatively, D is TRBD1 (6 bases). The CDR3 extends over 14 amino acids. Trimming took off 5 bases at V and 6 bases at J, with 14 bases between the two ends. Germline CDR1 SNHLY, CDR2 FYNNEI. The CDR3: CASSKLQGGQPQHF. The CDR3 coding sequence is TGTGCCAGCAGTAAGTTACAGGGCGGTCAGCCCCAGCATTTT.

J is TRBJ2-4 and V is TRBV5-1; a weak D match, TRBD2 (6 bases). Germline lookup yields CDR1 SGHRS and CDR2 YFSETQ. Trimming pared 3 bases from V and 7 bases from J, leaving 14 bases between. The CDR3 length is 14 residues. The CDR3 DNA sequence: TGCGCCAGCAGCTCGACCTCTGGGGGGAACATTCAGTACTTC. Protein: CASSSTSGGNIQYF.

A remark on this clone: At the DNA level, this CDR3 is encoded by other sequences in the same sample as well. CDR3 in amino acids: CASSVEQNTEAFF. CDR3 bases: TGTGCCAGCAGCGTTGAACAGAACACTGAAGCTTTCTTT. The V call is TRBV9, the J call TRBJ1-1; D is unclear. The CDR3 contains 13 residues. Germline-derived CDR1 and CDR2 are SGDLS and YYNGEE. Trimming took 2 bases from V and 1 from J, leaving 6 bases between them.

V usage is TRBV19 and J usage is TRBJ1-6, with 7 bases that match TRBD1. CDR1 is LNHDA, CDR2 SQIVND, per germline (reference sequence). The CDR3 has 15 amino acids. V shed 7 bases and J 11 bases; nucleotides not matched to a gene: 14. The CDR3 region is CASNPPTGTGTPLHF. The CDR3 DNA reads TGTGCCAGTAACCCCCCGACAGGGACGGGAACACCCCTCCACTTT.

The CDR3 nucleotides are TGTGCCATCAGTGGGCCACAGGCCGAAAACACCATATATTTT. Protein product: CAISGPQAENTIYF. This rearrangement joins TRBV10-3 to TRBJ1-3, with a tentative D call TRBD1 (5 bases). V was shortened by 4 bases and J by 6 bases, with 13 bases between the two germline ends. The CDR3 is 14 residues long. Looked up from germline, CDR1 is ENHRY and CDR2 is SYGVKD.

The rearrangement links TRBV27 to TRBJ1-6; weak D call: TRBD1 (6 bases). Germline CDR1 and CDR2: MNHEY and SMNVEV (reference sequence). V was clipped by 4 bases and J by 0 bases, with 16 bases between them. The CDR3 is 18 residues long. This CDR3 is CASSWTVPFSSYNSPLHF. The CDR3 bases are TGTGCCAGCAGTTGGACAGTCCCCTTTAGCTCCTATAATTCACCCCTCCACTTT.

This chain uses TRBV19 with TRBJ2-6; 10 positions match TRBD1. J gave up 4 bases and V 6 bases, and 12 bases lay outside the gene matches. Per germline, CDR1 LNHDA and CDR2 SQIVND (reference sequence). CDR3 length: 18 residues. CDR3 sequence: CASSQGGQGIGGANVLTF. The CDR3 region has the DNA TGTGCCAGTAGCCAGGGGGGACAGGGGATCGGCGGGGCCAACGTCCTGACTTTC.

V gene TRBV18 combines with J gene TRBJ1-2; D unclear. CDR3 length equals 16 residues. Germline V gives CDR1 KGHSH, CDR2 LQKENI. Trimming shortened V by 2 bases and J by 7 bases, and 20 bases separated the two germline ends. This CDR3 is CASSPVARREAGGYTF. The CDR3 nucleotides are TGTGCCAGCTCACCAGTAGCTCGCCGGGAGGCGGGTGGCTACACCTTC.

The rearrangement links TRBV30 to TRBJ2-7, with a possible D match to TRBD1 (5 bases). Trimming stripped 7 bases from V and 0 bases from J, with 13 bases between. Germline V lookup: CDR1 GTSNPN, CDR2 SVGIG (reference sequence). The CDR3 contains 13 residues. DNA of the CDR3: TGTGCCTCTGTGACAGACAACTCCTACGAGCAGTACTTC. Translated: CASVTDNSYEQYF. Full variable domain (rest looked up from reference TRBV30 and TRBJ2-7): SQTIHQWPATLVQPVGSPLSLECTVEGTSNPNLYWYRQAAGRGLQLLFYSVGIGQISSEVPQNLSASRPQDRQFILSSKKLLLSDSGFYLCASVTDNSYEQYFGPGTRLTVT.

The genes are TRBV5-1 and TRBJ2-3, with D unresolved. CDR3 size: 13 residues. V was clipped by 5 bases and J by 3 bases, with 10 bases between them. Germline values: CDR1 SGHRS, CDR2 YFSETQ. CDR3 sequence (DNA): TGCGCCAGCAGTCTAGATGCGACAGATACGCAGTATTTT. Amino acids: CASSLDATDTQYF.

V usage is TRBV19 and J usage is TRBJ2-3; 11 bases agree with TRBD1. This CDR3 is 16 amino acids long. Germline V gene lookup returns CDR1 LNHDA and CDR2 SQIVND (reference sequence). Trimming at V came to 5 bases and at J to 4 bases, leaving 8 bases not matched to a gene. This chain's CDR3 is CASSVAGTGGSDTQYF. The CDR3 DNA sequence: TGTGCCAGTAGTGTCGCCGGGACAGGGGGGTCAGATACGCAGTATTTT.